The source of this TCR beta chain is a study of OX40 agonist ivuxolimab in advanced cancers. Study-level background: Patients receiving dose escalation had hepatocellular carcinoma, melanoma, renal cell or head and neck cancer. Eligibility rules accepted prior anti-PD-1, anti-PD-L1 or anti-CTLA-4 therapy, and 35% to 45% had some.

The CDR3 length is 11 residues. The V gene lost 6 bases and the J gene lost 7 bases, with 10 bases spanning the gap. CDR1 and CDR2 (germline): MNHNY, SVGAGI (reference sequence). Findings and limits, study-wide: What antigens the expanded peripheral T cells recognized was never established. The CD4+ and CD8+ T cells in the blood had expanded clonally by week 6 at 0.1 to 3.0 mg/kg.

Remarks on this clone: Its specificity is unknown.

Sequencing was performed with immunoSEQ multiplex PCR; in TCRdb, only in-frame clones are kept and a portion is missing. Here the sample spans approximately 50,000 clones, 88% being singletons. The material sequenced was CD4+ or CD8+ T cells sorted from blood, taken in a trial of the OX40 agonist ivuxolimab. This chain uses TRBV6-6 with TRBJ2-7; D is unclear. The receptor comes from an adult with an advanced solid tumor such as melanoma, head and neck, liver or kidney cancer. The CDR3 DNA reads TGTGCCAGCAGCCAAAGGTTGGAGCAGTACTTC. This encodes CASSQRLEQYF.